This is a list of T cell receptor beta chains from one sample in a study of blood T cell repertoires in COVID-19. The protocol was immunoSEQ multiplex PCR, while the TCRdb copy is restricted to in-frame clones and leaves out a portion. Counted here are about 120,000 clones, more than 85% occurring once; the ten biggest clones make up roughly 4.3%. Material: peripheral blood. The source is a man aged 60 to 75 with COVID-19, enrolled during active disease. The CDR3 runs from the conserved cysteine through the conserved F or W. The D gene is left open where the match is weak. Rows give clone size only sometimes, using once, few, many, or a class for an expanded clone.

NA | 17 | NA | TRBJ1-6 | TRBV4-1 | CASSQPRTEAYNSPLHF | TGCGCCAGCAGCCAACCCCGGACAGAAGCTTATAATTCACCCCTCCACTTT
NA | 15 | TRBD1 | TRBJ1-5 | TRBV18 | CASSPGQLSNQPQHF | TGTGCCAGCTCACCGGGACAGCTCAGCAATCAGCCCCAGCATTTT
NA | 16 | TRBD1 | TRBJ1-4 | TRBV9 | CASSADRDRFNEKLFF | TGTGCCAGCAGCGCTGACCGGGACAGGTTTAATGAAAAACTGTTTTTT
NA | 15 | TRBD1 | TRBJ1-1 | TRBV6-5 | CASSYSWQGVTEAFF | TGTGCCAGCAGTTACTCGTGGCAGGGGGTCACTGAAGCTTTCTTT
NA | 17 | TRBD2 | TRBJ2-7 | TRBV19 | CASSGTSGGRSSYEQYF | TGTGCCAGTAGCGGGACTAGCGGGGGCCGGAGCTCCTACGAGCAGTACTTC
NA | 16 | NA | TRBJ1-4 | TRBV5-6 | CASSRRRTATNEKLFF | TGTGCCAGCAGCCGACGCCGGACAGCCACTAATGAAAAACTGTTTTTT
once | 14 | TRBD1 | TRBJ1-2 | TRBV7-9 | CASSTLTGANGYTF | TGTGCCAGCAGCACCCTGACAGGGGCCAACGGCTACACCTTC
NA | 15 | TRBD2 | TRBJ2-2 | TRBV5-1 | CASSFLAGGTGELFF | TGCGCCAGCAGCTTCCTAGCGGGGGGCACCGGGGAGCTGTTTTTT
NA | 17 | NA | TRBJ2-3 | TRBV5-1 | CASSLEAAGLSTDTQYF | TGCGCCAGCAGCTTGGAGGCCGCGGGACTTAGCACAGATACGCAGTATTTT
once | 13 | NA | TRBJ2-7 | TRBV7-2 | CASSLGQGGEQYF | TGTGCCAGCAGCTTAGGGCAGGGCGGCGAGCAGTACTTC
few | 13 | TRBD1 | TRBJ2-7 | TRBV11-2 | CASSLIGGHEQYF | TGTGCCAGCAGCTTAATAGGGGGCCACGAGCAGTACTTC
NA | 16 | TRBD1 | TRBJ2-2 | TRBV5-1 | CASTSSGTANTGELFF | TGCGCCAGCACCTCCTCGGGGACAGCGAACACCGGGGAGCTGTTTTTT
NA | 12 | TRBD1 | TRBJ2-5 | TRBV6-5 | CASRTGSETQYF | TGTGCCAGCCGGACAGGGTCGGAGACCCAGTACTTC
NA | 16 | TRBD1 | TRBJ1-5 | TRBV18 | CASSFQGALGNQPQHF | TGTGCCAGCTCTTTTCAGGGGGCGCTGGGCAATCAGCCCCAGCATTTT
NA | 14 | TRBD1 | TRBJ1-2 | TRBV6-5 | CASSQTGGHYGYTF | TGTGCCAGCAGCCAGACAGGGGGCCACTATGGCTACACCTTC
NA | 12 | NA | TRBJ1-1 | TRBV29-1 | CSVDRPNTEAFF | TGCAGCGTAGACAGACCGAACACTGAAGCTTTCTTT
NA | 15 | TRBD1 | TRBJ2-2 | TRBV7-2 | CASSYRDRETGELFF | TGTGCCAGCAGCTACCGGGACAGGGAAACCGGGGAGCTGTTTTTT
NA | 10 | NA | TRBJ1-2 | TRBV5-1 | CASSRYGYTF | TGCGCCAGCAGCCGCTATGGCTACACCTTC
NA | 13 | TRBD2 | TRBJ2-7 | TRBV29-1 | CSGLGTSRDEQYF | TGCAGCGGATTGGGGACTAGTAGGGACGAGCAGTACTTC
NA | 16 | NA | TRBJ2-1 | TRBV4-3 | CASSQEKGAMGNEQFF | TGCGCCAGCAGCCAAGAGAAAGGGGCTATGGGCAATGAGCAGTTCTTC
NA | 15 | NA | TRBJ1-6 | TRBV14 | CASSQRFGGSSPLHF | TGTGCCAGCAGCCAACGCTTTGGGGGGAGTTCACCCCTCCACTTT
NA | 15 | TRBD1 | TRBJ1-6 | TRBV3-1/TRBV3-2 | CASSPSTGGNSPLHF | TGTGCCAGCAGCCCATCGACAGGGGGTAATTCACCCCTCCACTTT
NA | 14 | NA | TRBJ2-7 | TRBV2 | CASHRTGTLYEQYF | TGTGCCAGTCATAGGACGGGGACACTCTACGAGCAGTACTTC
NA | 12 | NA | TRBJ2-6 | TRBV29-1 | CSARAGANVLTF | TGCAGCGCCCGGGCTGGGGCCAACGTCCTGACTTTC
NA | 15 | NA | TRBJ2-3 | TRBV19 | CASSIMSTSTDTQYF | TGTGCCAGTAGTATTATGTCAACTAGCACAGATACGCAGTATTTT
NA | 15 | NA | TRBJ1-6 | TRBV2 | CASRQGRWGNSPLHF | TGTGCCAGCAGGCAGGGTAGATGGGGTAATTCACCCCTCCACTTT
NA | 14 | NA | TRBJ2-3 | TRBV10-3 | CAISRQVRADTQYF | TGTGCCATCAGCAGACAGGTCCGAGCAGATACGCAGTATTTT
NA | 13 | NA | TRBJ1-1 | TRBV30 | CAWSIGGATEAFF | TGTGCCTGGAGTATAGGGGGAGCCACTGAAGCTTTCTTT
NA | 14 | TRBD1 | TRBJ2-3 | TRBV19 | CASSPGQGTDTQYF | TGTGCCAGTAGTCCGGGACAGGGCACAGATACGCAGTATTTT
NA | 13 | NA | TRBJ1-1 | TRBV6-4 | CASSLEVNTEAFF | TGTGCCAGCAGTCTAGAGGTGAACACTGAAGCTTTCTTT
NA | 19 | TRBD2 | TRBJ2-7 | TRBV7-2 | CASSLAFSGTSGVLYEQYF | TGTGCCAGCAGCTTAGCGTTCTCCGGGACTAGCGGGGTACTCTACGAGCAGTACTTC
NA | 16 | NA | TRBJ1-4 | TRBV15 | CATSRATGTRPGKLFF | TGTGCCACCAGCAGAGCGACCGGGACACGGCCAGGGAAACTGTTTTTT
NA | 14 | NA | TRBJ1-2 | TRBV5-1 | CASSSPTVDGGYTF | TGCGCCAGCAGCTCACCGACAGTTGATGGTGGCTACACCTTC
NA | 15 | NA | TRBJ2-7 | TRBV6-5 | CASSYPQGSSYEQYF | TGTGCCAGCAGTTATCCCCAGGGTAGCTCCTACGAGCAGTACTTC
NA | 18 | NA | TRBJ2-1 | TRBV6-6 | CASSLRPPGHSSYNEQFF | TGTGCCAGCAGTCTAAGACCCCCAGGGCATAGCTCCTACAATGAGCAGTTCTTC
NA | 14 | NA | TRBJ2-2 | TRBV6-5 | CASTSGTITGELFF | TGTGCCAGCACTAGTGGGACAATCACCGGGGAGCTGTTTTTT
NA | 14 | NA | TRBJ2-1 | TRBV4-2 | CASSQEEGVGEQFF | TGTGCCAGCAGCCAAGAAGAGGGGGTCGGTGAGCAGTTCTTC
NA | 15 | TRBD1 | TRBJ1-5 | TRBV6-5 | CASSEDRGMDQPQHF | TGTGCCAGCAGCGAGGACAGGGGAATGGATCAGCCCCAGCATTTT
NA | 16 | NA | TRBJ1-5 | TRBV28 | CASTPGGGSGRQPQHF | TGTGCCAGCACCCCGGGGGGAGGGAGTGGGCGTCAGCCCCAGCATTTT
NA | 15 | NA | TRBJ1-4 | TRBV28 | CASSMWLGGYEKLFF | TGTGCCAGCAGCATGTGGTTGGGGGGTTACGAAAAACTGTTTTTT
once | 15 | TRBD1 | TRBJ1-1 | TRBV18 | CASSPSTGRNTEAFF | TGTGCCAGCTCACCCTCGACAGGGAGGAACACTGAAGCTTTCTTT
NA | 13 | NA | TRBJ1-4 | TRBV7-9 | CASSSGGSEKLFF | TGTGCCAGCAGCTCTGGCGGGAGTGAAAAACTGTTTTTT
NA | 15 | TRBD1 | TRBJ1-6 | TRBV7-2 | CASSPPTGVNSPLHF | TGTGCCAGCAGCCCACCAACAGGGGTCAATTCACCCCTCCACTTT
NA | 15 | NA | TRBJ1-3 | TRBV14 | CASSPRVLSGNTIYF | TGTGCCAGCAGCCCCAGGGTTCTCTCTGGAAACACCATATATTTT
NA | 14 | TRBD1 | TRBJ2-7 | TRBV19 | CASSRGQERHEQYF | TGTGCCAGTAGTAGAGGACAGGAACGTCACGAGCAGTACTTC
NA | 15 | NA | TRBJ1-6 | TRBV27 | CASSLLVRGNSPLHF | TGTGCCAGCAGTTTACTGGTGCGCGGTAATTCACCCCTCCACTTT
NA | 14 | NA | TRBJ1-1 | TRBV5-1 | CASSLIRGGTEAFF | TGCGCCAGCAGCTTGATTCGGGGGGGCACTGAAGCTTTCTTT
NA | 15 | TRBD2 | TRBJ2-5 | TRBV5-4 | CASSLVAGGLETQYF | TGTGCCAGCAGCCTTGTGGCGGGGGGGCTGGAGACCCAGTACTTC
NA | 17 | TRBD2 | TRBJ2-1 | TRBV6-1 | CASSGPTTGGSYNEQFF | TGTGCCAGCAGTGGTCCCACGACGGGGGGCTCCTACAATGAGCAGTTCTTC
NA | 15 | NA | TRBJ1-6 | TRBV7-9 | CASSFPGPTGSPLHF | TGTGCCAGCAGCTTCCCCGGACCCACAGGTTCACCCCTCCACTTT
NA | 15 | NA | TRBJ1-2 | TRBV14 | CASSQVPGTSAGYTF | TGTGCCAGCAGCCAAGTCCCCGGGACTTCGGCGGGCTACACCTTC
NA | 15 | TRBD2 | TRBJ2-1 | TRBV29-1 | CSVKDEGLAGREQFF | TGCAGCGTTAAAGACGAGGGCCTAGCGGGGAGAGAGCAGTTCTTC
NA | 16 | NA | TRBJ2-7 | TRBV15 | CATSRALTGVYYEQYF | TGTGCCACCAGCAGAGCATTGACGGGGGTATACTACGAGCAGTACTTC